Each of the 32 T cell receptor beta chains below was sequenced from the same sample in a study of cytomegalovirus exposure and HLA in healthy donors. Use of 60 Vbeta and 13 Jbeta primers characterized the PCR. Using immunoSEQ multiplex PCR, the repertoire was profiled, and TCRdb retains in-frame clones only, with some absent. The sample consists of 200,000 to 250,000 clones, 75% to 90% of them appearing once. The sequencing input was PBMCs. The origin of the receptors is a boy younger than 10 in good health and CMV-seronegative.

CDR3 coding DNA: TGTGCCAGCAGTGAAGTTTCCAATGCACACGAGACCCAGTACTTC. It specifies CASSEVSNAHETQYF. This rearrangement joins TRBV6-1 to TRBJ2-5; D is uncertain. Germline V lookup: CDR1 MNHNS, CDR2 SASEGT. This CDR3 is built from 15 residues. V lost 1 base and J 5 bases, leaving 14 bases between the germline ends.

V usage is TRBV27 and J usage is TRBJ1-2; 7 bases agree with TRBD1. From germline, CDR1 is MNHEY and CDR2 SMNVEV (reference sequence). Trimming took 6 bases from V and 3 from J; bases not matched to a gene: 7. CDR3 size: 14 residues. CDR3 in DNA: TGTGCCAGCAGCACCAATCAGGGGGACTATGGCTACACCTTC. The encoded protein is CASSTNQGDYGYTF.

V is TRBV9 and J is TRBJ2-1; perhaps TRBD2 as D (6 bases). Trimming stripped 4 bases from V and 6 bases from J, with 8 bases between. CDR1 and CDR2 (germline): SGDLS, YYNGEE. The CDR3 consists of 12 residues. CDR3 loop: CASSPGGNEQFF. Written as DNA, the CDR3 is TGTGCCAGCAGCCCCGGGGGCAATGAGCAGTTCTTC.

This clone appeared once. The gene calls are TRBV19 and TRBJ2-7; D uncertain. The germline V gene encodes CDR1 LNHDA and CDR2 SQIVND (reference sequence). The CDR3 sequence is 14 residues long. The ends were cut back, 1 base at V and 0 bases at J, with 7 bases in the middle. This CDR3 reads CASSIVGTSYEQYF. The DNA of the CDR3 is TGTGCCAGTAGTATAGTGGGCACCTCCTACGAGCAGTACTTC.

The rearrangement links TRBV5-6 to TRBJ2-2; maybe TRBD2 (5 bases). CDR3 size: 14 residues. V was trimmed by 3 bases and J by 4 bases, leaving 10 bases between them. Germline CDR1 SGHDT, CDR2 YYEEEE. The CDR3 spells CASSSSGLTGELFF. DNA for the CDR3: TGTGCCAGCAGCTCAAGCGGACTCACCGGGGAGCTGTTTTTT.

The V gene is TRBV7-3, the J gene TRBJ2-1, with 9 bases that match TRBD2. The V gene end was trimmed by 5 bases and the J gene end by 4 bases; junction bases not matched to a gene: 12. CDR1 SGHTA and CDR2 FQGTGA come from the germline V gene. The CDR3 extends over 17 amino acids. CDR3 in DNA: TGTGCCAGCAGCACAAGCGGGGGGCTGTCTTTGTACAATGAGCAGTTCTTC. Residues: CASSTSGGLSLYNEQFF. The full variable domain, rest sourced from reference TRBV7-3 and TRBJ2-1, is GAGVSQTPSNKVTEKGKYVELRCDPISGHTALYWYRQSLGQGPEFLIYFQGTGAADDSGLPNDRFFAVRPEGSVSTLKIQRTERGDSAVYLCASSTSGGLSLYNEQFFGPGTRLTVL.

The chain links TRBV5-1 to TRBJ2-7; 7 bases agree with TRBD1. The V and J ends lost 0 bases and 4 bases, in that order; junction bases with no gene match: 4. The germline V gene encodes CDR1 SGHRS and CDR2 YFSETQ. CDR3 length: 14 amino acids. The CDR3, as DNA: TGCGCCAGCAGCTTGGGGGGACAGATGTACGAGCAGTACTTC. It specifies CASSLGGQMYEQYF.

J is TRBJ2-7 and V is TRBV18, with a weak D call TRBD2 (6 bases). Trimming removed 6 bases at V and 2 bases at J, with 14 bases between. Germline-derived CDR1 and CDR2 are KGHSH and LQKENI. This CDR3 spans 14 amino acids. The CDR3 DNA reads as TGTGCCAGCTCGGTCCGGACTAATGCCTACGAGCAGTACTTC. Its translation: CASSVRTNAYEQYF.

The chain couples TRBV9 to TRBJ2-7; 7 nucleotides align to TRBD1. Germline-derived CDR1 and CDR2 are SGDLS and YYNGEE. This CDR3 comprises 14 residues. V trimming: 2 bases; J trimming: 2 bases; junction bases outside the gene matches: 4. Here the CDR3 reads CASSVDRSPYEQYF. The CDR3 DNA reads TGTGCCAGCAGCGTGGACAGGTCCCCCTACGAGCAGTACTTC. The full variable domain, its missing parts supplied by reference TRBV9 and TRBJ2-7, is DSGVTQTPKHLITATGQRVTLRCSPRSGDLSVYWYQQSLDQGLQFLIQYYNGEERAKGNILERFSAQQFPDLHSELNLSSLELGDSALYFCASSVDRSPYEQYFGPGTRLTVT.

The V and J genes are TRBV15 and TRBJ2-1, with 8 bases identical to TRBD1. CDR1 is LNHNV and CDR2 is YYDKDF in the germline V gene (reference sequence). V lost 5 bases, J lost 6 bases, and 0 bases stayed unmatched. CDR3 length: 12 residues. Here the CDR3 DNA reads TGTGCCACCAGCGGGACAGGCAATGAGCAGTTCTTC. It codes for CATSGTGNEQFF.

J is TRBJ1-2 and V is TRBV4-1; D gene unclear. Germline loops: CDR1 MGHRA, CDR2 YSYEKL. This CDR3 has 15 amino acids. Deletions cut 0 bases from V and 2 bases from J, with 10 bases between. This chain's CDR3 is CASSQDAGENYGYTF. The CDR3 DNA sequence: TGCGCCAGCAGCCAAGACGCCGGGGAAAACTATGGCTACACCTTC.

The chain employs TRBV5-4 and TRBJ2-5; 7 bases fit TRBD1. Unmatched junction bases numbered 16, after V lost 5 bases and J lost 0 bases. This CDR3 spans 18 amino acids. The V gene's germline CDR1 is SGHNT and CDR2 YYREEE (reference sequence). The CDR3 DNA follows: TGTGCCAGCAGACCCGGGGCGGACAGGTTACCGTACCAAGAGACCCAGTACTTC. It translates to CASRPGADRLPYQETQYF.

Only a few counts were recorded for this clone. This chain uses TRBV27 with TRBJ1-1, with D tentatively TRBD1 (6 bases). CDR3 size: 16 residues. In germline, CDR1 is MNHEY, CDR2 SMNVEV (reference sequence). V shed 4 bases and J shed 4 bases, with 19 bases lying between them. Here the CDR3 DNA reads TGTGCCAGCAGTTCCCGGACAGCCCGGGGTGGCACTGAAGCTTTCTTT. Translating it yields CASSSRTARGGTEAFF.

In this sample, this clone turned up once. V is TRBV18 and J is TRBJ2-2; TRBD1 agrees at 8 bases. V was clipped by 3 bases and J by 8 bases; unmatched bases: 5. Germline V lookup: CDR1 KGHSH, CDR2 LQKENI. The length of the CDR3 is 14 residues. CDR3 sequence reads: CASSPDRVEGELFF. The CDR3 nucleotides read TGTGCCAGCTCACCGGACAGGGTCGAAGGGGAGCTGTTTTTT.

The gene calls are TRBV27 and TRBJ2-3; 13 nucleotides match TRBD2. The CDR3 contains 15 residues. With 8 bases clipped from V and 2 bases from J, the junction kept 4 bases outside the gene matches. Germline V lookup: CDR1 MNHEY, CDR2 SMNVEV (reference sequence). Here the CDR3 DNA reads TGTGCCAGCCGACTAGCGGGAGGTTACACAGATACGCAGTATTTT. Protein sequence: CASRLAGGYTDTQYF.

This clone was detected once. This CDR3 is CASSGLSSGRSYNEQFF. The CDR3 coding sequence is TGTGCCAGCAGTGGGCTTAGTAGCGGGCGCTCCTACAATGAGCAGTTCTTC. The chain carries TRBV27 and TRBJ2-1; the match to TRBD2 covers 7 bases. The CDR3 covers 17 residues. Germline loops: CDR1 MNHEY, CDR2 SMNVEV (reference sequence). V shed 5 bases and J 0 bases; nucleotides not matched to a gene: 10.

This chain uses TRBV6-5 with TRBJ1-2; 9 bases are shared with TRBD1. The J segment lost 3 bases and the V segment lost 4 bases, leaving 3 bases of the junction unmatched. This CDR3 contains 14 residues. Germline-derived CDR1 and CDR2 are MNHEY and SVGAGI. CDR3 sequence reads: CASSSTGGYYGYTF. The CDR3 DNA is TGTGCCAGCAGTTCCACAGGGGGCTACTATGGCTACACCTTC.

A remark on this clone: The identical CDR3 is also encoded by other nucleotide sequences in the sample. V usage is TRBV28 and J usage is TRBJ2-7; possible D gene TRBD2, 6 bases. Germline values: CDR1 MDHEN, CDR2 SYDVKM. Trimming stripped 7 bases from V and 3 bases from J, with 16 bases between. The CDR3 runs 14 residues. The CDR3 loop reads CASNPSGENYEQYF. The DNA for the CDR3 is TGTGCCAGCAATCCTTCGGGGGAGAACTACGAGCAGTACTTC.

The CDR3 is CASSVGTRLWRDTQYF. DNA of the CDR3: TGTGCCAGCAGCGTAGGAACAAGGCTATGGCGGGATACGCAGTATTTT. This chain uses TRBV9 with TRBJ2-3; no definite D call. The CDR3 totals 16 residues. The germline V gene encodes CDR1 SGDLS and CDR2 YYNGEE. Trimming left V 0 bases short and J 6 bases short, with 17 bases between.

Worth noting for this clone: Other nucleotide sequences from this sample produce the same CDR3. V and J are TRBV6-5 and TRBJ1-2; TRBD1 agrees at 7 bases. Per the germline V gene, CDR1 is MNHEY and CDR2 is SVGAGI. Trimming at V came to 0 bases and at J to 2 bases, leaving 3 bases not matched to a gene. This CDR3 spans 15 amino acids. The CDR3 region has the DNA TGTGCCAGCAGTTACTCGGGGACAGCAAACTATGGCTACACCTTC. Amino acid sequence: CASSYSGTANYGYTF.

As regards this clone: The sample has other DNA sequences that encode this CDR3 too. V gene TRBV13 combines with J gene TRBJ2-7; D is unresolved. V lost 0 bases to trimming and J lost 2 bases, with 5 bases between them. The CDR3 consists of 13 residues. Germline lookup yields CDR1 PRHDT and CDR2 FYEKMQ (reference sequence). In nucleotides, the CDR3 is TGTGCCAGCAGCTTAGGCAGTACCTACGAGCAGTACTTC. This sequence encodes CASSLGSTYEQYF.

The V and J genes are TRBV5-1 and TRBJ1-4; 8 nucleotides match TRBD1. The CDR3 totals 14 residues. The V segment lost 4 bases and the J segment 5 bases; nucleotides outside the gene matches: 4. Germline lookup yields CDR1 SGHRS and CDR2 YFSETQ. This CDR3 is CASSGGTGNEKLFF. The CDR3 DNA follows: TGCGCCAGCAGCGGGGGGACAGGAAATGAAAAACTGTTTTTT.

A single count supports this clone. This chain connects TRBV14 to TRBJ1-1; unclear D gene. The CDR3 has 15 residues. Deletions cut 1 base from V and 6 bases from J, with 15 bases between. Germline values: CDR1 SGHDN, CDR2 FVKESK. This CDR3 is CASSQGRHEGAEAFF. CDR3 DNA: TGTGCCAGCAGCCAAGGTCGACACGAAGGCGCTGAAGCTTTCTTT.

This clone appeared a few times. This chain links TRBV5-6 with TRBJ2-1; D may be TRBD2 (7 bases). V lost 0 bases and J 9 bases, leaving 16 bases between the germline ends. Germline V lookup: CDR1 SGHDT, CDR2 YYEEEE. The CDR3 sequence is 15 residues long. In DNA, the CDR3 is TGTGCCAGCAGCTTGGGAGGGGGGGCGATGAGTGAGCAGTTCTTC. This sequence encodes CASSLGGGAMSEQFF.

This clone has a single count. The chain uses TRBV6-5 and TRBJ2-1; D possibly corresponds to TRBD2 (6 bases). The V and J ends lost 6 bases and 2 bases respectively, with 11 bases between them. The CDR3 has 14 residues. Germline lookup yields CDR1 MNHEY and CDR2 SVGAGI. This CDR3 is CASSRRAAYNEQFF. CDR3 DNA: TGTGCCAGCAGCCGGAGGGCCGCCTACAATGAGCAGTTCTTC.

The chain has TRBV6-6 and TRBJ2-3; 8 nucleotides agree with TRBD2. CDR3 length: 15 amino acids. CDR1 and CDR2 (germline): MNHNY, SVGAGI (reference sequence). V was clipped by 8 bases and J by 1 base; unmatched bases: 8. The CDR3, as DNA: TGTGCCAGCGGGGGAACTAGCGGCGGCACAGATACGCAGTATTTT. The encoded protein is CASGGTSGGTDTQYF.

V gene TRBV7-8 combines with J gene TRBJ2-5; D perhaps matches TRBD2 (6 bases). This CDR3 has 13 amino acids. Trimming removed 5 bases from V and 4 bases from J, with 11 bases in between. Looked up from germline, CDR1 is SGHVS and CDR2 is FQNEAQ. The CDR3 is CASSLGGSETQYF. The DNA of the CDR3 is TGTGCCAGCAGCCTTGGGGGGTCAGAGACCCAGTACTTC.

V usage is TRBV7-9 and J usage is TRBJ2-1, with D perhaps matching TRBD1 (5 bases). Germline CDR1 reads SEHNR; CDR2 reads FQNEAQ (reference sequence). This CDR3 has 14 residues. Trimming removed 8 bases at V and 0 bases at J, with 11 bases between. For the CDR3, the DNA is TGTGCCAGCGTACTGCAGGGCTCCTACAATGAGCAGTTCTTC. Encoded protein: CASVLQGSYNEQFF.

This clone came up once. CDR3 coding DNA: TGTGCCAGCAGCCCCGGGTCGAGGCCCCAGGAGACCCAGTACTTC. Its protein product is CASSPGSRPQETQYF. The chain joins TRBV9 to TRBJ2-5; D is ambiguous. The CDR3 sequence is 15 residues long. V was cut by 4 bases and J by 5 bases, with 18 bases left in between. CDR1 is SGDLS and CDR2 is YYNGEE in the germline V gene.

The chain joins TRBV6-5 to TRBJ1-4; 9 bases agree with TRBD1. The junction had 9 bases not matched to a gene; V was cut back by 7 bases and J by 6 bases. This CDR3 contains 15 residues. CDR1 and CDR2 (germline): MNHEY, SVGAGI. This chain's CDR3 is CASTEGGQGYEKLFF. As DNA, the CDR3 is TGTGCCAGCACCGAGGGGGGACAGGGTTATGAAAAACTGTTTTTT.

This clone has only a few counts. CDR3 amino acids: CASSPGHEAFF. DNA for the CDR3: TGTGCCAGCAGTCCCGGACACGAAGCTTTCTTT. The V gene is TRBV6-5, the J gene TRBJ1-1, with D possibly being TRBD1 (5 bases). With 5 bases removed from V and 8 bases from J, the gap between germline ends came to 9 bases. CDR3 length: 11 residues. CDR1 is MNHEY, CDR2 SVGAGI, per germline.

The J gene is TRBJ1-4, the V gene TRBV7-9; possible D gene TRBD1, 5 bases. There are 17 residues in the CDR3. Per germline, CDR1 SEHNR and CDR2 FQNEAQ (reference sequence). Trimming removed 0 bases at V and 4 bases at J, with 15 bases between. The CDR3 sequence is CASSLAPSGQSNEKLFF. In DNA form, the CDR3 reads TGTGCCAGCAGCTTAGCCCCATCCGGACAAAGTAATGAAAAACTGTTTTTT.